Described below is a single TCR beta chain sequence and its context. CDR3 size: 16 residues. The germline gives CDR1 SGHRS, CDR2 YFSETQ. This entry is derived from a study of monozygotic twins with inflammatory bowel disease. cDNA was made in eight separate reactions per sample. Following a re-call of the 5' RACE reads, TCRdb has one entry per CDR3 protein and lacks DNA. This table holds about 300,000 distinct CDR3 sequences. The chain combines TRBV5-1 with TRBJ2-1; TCRdb indicates TRBD1, and absent DNA this call remains unverified. This receptor was taken from a human donor with ulcerative colitis or Crohn's disease, or a healthy co-twin of an affected twin (not recorded which). The sample consisted of blood. CDR3: CASSWTGGSSYNEQFF.